The 15 T cell receptor beta chains below were found in one sample sequenced in a study of blood T cell repertoires in COVID-19. The table came from immunoSEQ multiplex PCR; TCRdb's copy has only in-frame clones and leaves some out. The sample has roughly 360,000 clones, 70% to 85% seen once. The sequencing sample was made of peripheral blood. Receptors were obtained from a human donor with acute or convalescent COVID-19. The donor label of this sample is uncertain.

This chain joins TRBV7-6 and TRBJ2-2, with 9 bases aligning to TRBD1. The CDR3 is 16 amino acids. The J segment lost 4 bases and the V segment lost 5 bases, leaving 8 bases of the junction unmatched. Per germline, CDR1 SGHVS and CDR2 FNYEAQ. The CDR3 reads CASSATGGVVTGELFF. CDR3 nucleotide sequence: TGTGCCAGCAGCGCAACAGGGGGCGTAGTCACCGGGGAGCTGTTTTTT.

V gene TRBV28 combines with J gene TRBJ2-6; 10 bases align to TRBD1. The CDR3 is made up of 17 amino acids. Germline values: CDR1 MDHEN, CDR2 SYDVKM. V was clipped by 6 bases and J by 4 bases; unmatched bases: 9. CDR3 protein: CASRTRQGAPGANVLTF. The DNA for the CDR3 is TGTGCCAGCAGAACTAGACAGGGGGCACCGGGGGCCAACGTCCTGACTTTC.

This clone appeared a single time. The chain joins TRBV30 to TRBJ2-5; D possibly corresponds to TRBD2 (5 bases). Between the trimmed V and J ends, which lost 2 bases and 2 bases, there was a span of 12 bases. This CDR3 spans 14 amino acids. Germline loops: CDR1 GTSNPN, CDR2 SVGIG (reference sequence). CDR3 coding DNA: TGTGCCTGGAGTTGGGCGGGCAATCAAGAGACCCAGTACTTC. Translation: CAWSWAGNQETQYF.

The V call is TRBV18, the J call TRBJ1-2; D is uncertain. Trimming cost V 0 bases and J 4 bases, with 6 bases left between them. Germline loops: CDR1 KGHSH, CDR2 LQKENI. This CDR3 contains 13 residues. The CDR3 spells CASSPPRFYGYTF. The CDR3 DNA follows: TGTGCCAGCTCACCACCGCGTTTCTATGGCTACACCTTC.

This sequence joins TRBV7-8 and TRBJ2-2; D possibly corresponds to TRBD2 (6 bases). V shed 5 bases and J shed 6 bases, with 22 bases lying between them. This CDR3 region has 17 residues. The germline V gene has CDR1 SGHVS and CDR2 FQNEAQ. This CDR3 is CASSNPPGLKRAGELFF. The DNA for the CDR3 is TGTGCCAGCAGCAACCCGCCGGGACTGAAGAGGGCCGGGGAGCTGTTTTTT.

The gene calls are TRBV5-4 and TRBJ2-7; 7 bases match TRBD2. There are 16 residues in the CDR3. Germline V gene sequence: CDR1 SGHNT, CDR2 YYREEE (reference sequence). V shed 5 bases and J 4 bases; nucleotides not matched to a gene: 15. DNA of the CDR3: TGTGCCAGCAGTACCGGGACTAAGTTATTGGGTTACGAGCAGTACTTC. Translation: CASSTGTKLLGYEQYF.

The chain carries TRBV3-1 (or the pseudogene TRBV3-2) and TRBJ2-2; no clear D gene. Per germline, CDR1 LGHDT and CDR2 YNNKEL (reference sequence). The CDR3 is 12 amino acids. V lost 6 bases and J 6 bases, leaving 8 bases between the germline ends. DNA of the CDR3: TGTGCCAGCAGTCGACATGCCGGGGAGCTGTTTTTT. Translating it yields CASSRHAGELFF.

This chain uses TRBV18 with TRBJ2-1; TRBD2 matches at 7 bases. J was trimmed by 2 bases and V by 3 bases; bases with no gene match: 4. CDR1 and CDR2 from the germline V gene are KGHSH and LQKENI. CDR3 length: 15 amino acids. The CDR3 coding sequence is TGTGCCAGCTCACCCCCCGGGGGGACCTACAATGAGCAGTTCTTC. Amino acid sequence: CASSPPGGTYNEQFF.

The CDR3 loop reads CATKTGVNLNTEAFF. In DNA, the CDR3 is TGTGCCACAAAGACAGGGGTCAATTTGAACACTGAAGCTTTCTTT. This rearrangement joins TRBV10-3 to TRBJ1-1; 8 bases align to TRBD1. CDR1 and CDR2 from the germline V gene are ENHRY and SYGVKD. The CDR3 totals 15 residues. V was clipped by 10 bases and J by 0 bases; unmatched bases: 10.

The CDR3 DNA reads TGTGCCAGCAGCTTTGGACAGGGAGATGGCTACACCTTC. This gives the protein CASSFGQGDGYTF. The gene calls are TRBV7-9 and TRBJ1-2; 8 bases fit TRBD1. Unmatched junction bases numbered 3, after V lost 3 bases and J lost 6 bases. Germline loops: CDR1 SEHNR, CDR2 FQNEAQ (reference sequence). The CDR3 is made up of 13 amino acids.

This chain uses TRBV4-1 with TRBJ2-3; D might be TRBD1 (5 bases). CDR1 MGHRA and CDR2 YSYEKL come from the germline V gene. V shed 4 bases and J shed 2 bases, with 10 bases lying between them. The CDR3 runs 14 residues. The CDR3, as DNA: TGCGCCAGCAGCCCGGACATTAACACAGATACGCAGTATTTT. Amino acid sequence: CASSPDINTDTQYF.

This CDR3 is CASSPFRDRRTDTQYF. Here the CDR3 DNA reads TGTGCCAGTAGTCCTTTTCGGGACAGACGCACAGATACGCAGTATTTT. The V call is TRBV19, the J call TRBJ2-3; 7 nucleotides agree with TRBD1. There are 16 residues in the CDR3. V was pared by 5 bases and J by 1 base, with 9 bases of the junction left unmatched. The germline CDR1 and CDR2 sequences are LNHDA and SQIVND (reference sequence).

The V and J genes are TRBV10-3 and TRBJ2-5; D may be TRBD2 (5 bases). The CDR3 has 17 residues. Trimming took 3 bases from V and 2 from J, leaving 19 bases between them. Germline V lookup: CDR1 ENHRY, CDR2 SYGVKD. This CDR3 reads CAISDSWTANAQETQYF. CDR3 DNA: TGTGCCATCAGTGACTCTTGGACTGCCAATGCTCAAGAGACCCAGTACTTC.

The rearrangement links TRBV28 to TRBJ2-3; 12 nucleotides line up with TRBD2. This CDR3 has 17 amino acids. With 3 bases clipped from V and 6 bases from J, the junction kept 10 bases outside the gene matches. Germline V CDR1 and CDR2: MDHEN, SYDVKM. CDR3 nucleotide sequence: TGTGCCAGCAGTTTGCCCCGACTAGCGGGGGAGGAGGATACGCAGTATTTT. Protein: CASSLPRLAGEEDTQYF.

The chain links TRBV30 to TRBJ1-6, with D uncertain. Germline V gene data show CDR1 as GTSNPN and CDR2 as SVGIG (reference sequence). V was clipped by 0 bases and J by 9 bases, with 9 bases between them. This CDR3 is 13 amino acids long. As DNA, the CDR3 is TGTGCCTGGAGTGTAACGGAGCGTTCACCCCTCCACTTT. Residues: CAWSVTERSPLHF.